This TCR beta chain was captured by sequencing in a study of MAIT cells during Salmonella Paratyphi A infection (dated by TCRdb to 2017 to 2019). Regarding the research as a whole: A single dose of 1-5x10^3 CFU of S. Paratyphi A strain NVGH308 was ingested by adult volunteers aged 18 to 60. Starting at diagnosis, diagnosed volunteers were given ciprofloxacin 500 mg twice a day for 14 days.

This specimen's time point label, per the study, means: after infection, following antibiotic treatment. MAIT cells were defined as Valpha7.2+ CD161+ T cells and identified and sorted by flow cytometry. Over time, circulating MAIT cell TCRbeta repertoires were profiled in roughly six volunteers who came down with enteric fever following controlled oral challenge with live Salmonella Paratyphi A. MAIT cell samples were contributed by each diagnosed volunteer at pre-infection, mid-infection and post-infection timepoints. Enteric fever was diagnosed on the basis of Paratyphi A bacteremia and/or persistent fever above 38 degrees C lasting more than 12 hours. Challenged volunteers were diagnosed with infection sometime between day 4 and day 7 after challenge. Between roughly 5,000 and 11,000 MAIT cells per sample were sorted directly into RNAqueous-Micro lysis buffer for RNA extraction. Lymphoprep gradient centrifugation was used to isolate peripheral blood mononuclear cells from both the blood samples and the leukocyte cones. Sorting was done on either a BD FACSAria Fusion or a BD FACSAria III sorter.

Paper-wide results and their limitations: MAIT TRBV usage was found to be oligoclonal, with TRBV20 and TRBV6 favoured, and appeared to be unchanged by infection. Compared with healthy controls, diagnosed volunteers had more expansion or contraction among the top five MAIT clonotypes (about 0.5 versus 0.13), a finding that suggests the repertoire is reshaped by infection. Space occupied by over-represented MAIT clonotypes fell significantly from baseline to mid-infection (approximately 0.17 to 0.10), with no significant post-infection difference. Although the availability of volunteer samples limited sample sizes, the sizes were judged adequate for detecting differences between groups.

This clonotype is medium-sized (0.01 to 0.1%) in terms of sample share. The target of this receptor is not known. No base-level quality is on record; no much larger clone is a single base apart. V ends up 3 bases short and J 4 bases short, with an unmatched junction base count of 7. The CDR3 covers 16 residues, taking in both the cysteine and the phenylalanine. Only CDR3 DNA is held: 48 bases, read in frame from base 1. The germline V gene specifies LGHNA as CDR1 and YSLEER as CDR2. The library came from 5' RACE. TCRbeta was amplified in two PCR rounds using Phusion High-Fidelity polymerase, and the primers carried sample-specific barcodes. To build the TCRbeta libraries, template-switch cDNA synthesis was carried out using SMARTScribe reverse transcriptase along with a TRBC-specific primer. After barcoding, samples were pooled and then prepared using the NEBNext Ultra DNA Library Prep Kit for Illumina. The libraries were sequenced on an Illumina MiSeq using the MiSeq reagent kit v2, 300 cycles. Turning to the authors' computational methods: Jemultiplexer demultiplexed the reads by barcode, and MiTCR with default parameters aligned the reads. Non-functional sequences were removed with VDJtools, and each clonotype was defined by its amino acid sequence, with frequencies calculated from the assigned sequence reads. Clonal space homeostasis binned clonotypes by frequency as over-represented (0.05-1), large, medium and small. TCRdb redid the processing of the public reads, applying fastp at Q25 and MiXCR, and retained in-frame beta chains. Rows are unified per CDR3 protein, each entry keeping the most common DNA and genes. The V and J calls follow TCRdb's processing rather than the paper's. Recorded for this sample are about a thousand distinct CDR3 sequences; more than 20% of them occurred a single time. About 39% of the sample is in the top ten clones.

The sequence was obtained from a person aged 18 to 75 who was deliberately infected with Salmonella Paratyphi A in a paratyphoid fever challenge study. This receptor chain uses TRBV4-3 and TRBJ1-1; 11 junctional bases match TRBD1. The sequenced sample was MAIT cells from blood, obtained at the last sampling point of the challenge study. The CDR3 region: CASSHASGTGGTEAFF. The sequence in DNA is TGCGCCAGCAGCCATGCGTCCGGGACAGGGGGCACTGAAGCTTTCTTT.